Listed below are T cell receptor beta chains from one sample, sequenced in a study of control samples from healthy donors and cancer patients. The method was immunoSEQ multiplex PCR; TCRdb's version includes in-frame clones alone and lacks a portion of them. The sample carries about 130,000 clones, roughly 90% recorded once. Sample: blood. Every receptor here comes from a woman between 50 and 59 years old in good health. CDR3s include the opening cysteine and the closing phenylalanine or tryptophan. The order of the fields is D gene, CDR3 length, V gene, clone size, J gene, CDR3 protein, CDR3 DNA. The D gene is left open where the match is weak. Rows give clone size only sometimes, using once, few, many, or a class for an expanded clone.

TRBD1	14	TRBV7-2	.	TRBJ1-1	CASSLESGDSGKLF	TGTGCCAGCAGCTTAGAGTCGGGGGACAGCGGGAAACTTTTT
.	15	TRBV15	.	TRBJ1-3	CATSRDRGFSDTIYF	TGTGCCACCAGCAGAGATCGGGGGTTTTCAGACACCATATATTTT
TRBD1	18	TRBV6-1	.	TRBJ1-5	CASSERPGQGIGSQPQHF	TGTGCCAGCAGTGAACGTCCGGGACAGGGGATTGGGTCTCAGCCCCAGCATTTT
.	14	TRBV5-6	.	TRBJ2-1	CASSLELDPNEQFF	TGTGCCAGCAGCTTGGAGCTAGATCCTAATGAGCAGTTCTTC
.	13	TRBV12-3/TRBV12-4	once	TRBJ1-1	CASSLLGGTEAFF	TGTGCCAGCAGTTTACTGGGTGGTACTGAAGCTTTCTTT
.	13	TRBV19	.	TRBJ1-1	CASSPRLISEAFF	TGTGCCAGTAGTCCCCGTCTGATCTCTGAAGCTTTCTTT
.	13	TRBV28	.	TRBJ1-6	CASSFPGRSPLHF	TGTGCCAGCAGTTTCCCGGGACGATCACCCCTCCACTTT
.	14	TRBV9	.	TRBJ2-5	CASSVARGRETQYF	TGTGCCAGCAGCGTAGCGAGGGGCAGGGAGACCCAGTACTTC
.	14	TRBV7-2	once	TRBJ2-1	CASSQPPSADEQFF	TGTGCCAGCAGCCAGCCACCGTCGGCCGATGAGCAGTTCTTC
.	14	TRBV21-1	once	TRBJ1-6	CASRPTGSGSPLHF	TGTGCCAGCAGGCCAACAGGGAGCGGTTCACCCCTCCACTTT
.	13	TRBV12-3/TRBV12-4	.	TRBJ1-2	CASSFRANYGYTF	TGTGCCAGCAGTTTTCGCGCTAACTATGGCTACACCTTC
.	14	TRBV4-2	.	TRBJ1-2	CASSQSQGSHGYTF	TGTGCCAGCAGCCAATCTCAGGGGTCCCATGGCTACACCTTC
TRBD1	16	TRBV7-2	few	TRBJ1-2	CASSPPDRERFYGYTF	TGTGCCAGCAGCCCCCCGGACAGGGAACGATTCTATGGCTACACCTTC
.	14	TRBV5-6	.	TRBJ1-2	CASTRQGNAYGYTF	TGTGCCAGCACCCGGCAGGGGAACGCCTATGGCTACACCTTC
.	13	TRBV19	.	TRBJ2-3	CASLRTGTDTQYF	TGTGCCAGCCTGAGGACAGGCACAGATACGCAGTATTTT
TRBD1	16	TRBV11-2	.	TRBJ1-2	CASSSWDRISRDGYTF	TGTGCCAGCAGCTCGTGGGACAGGATCTCTCGGGATGGCTACACCTTC